The present entry profiles one TCR beta chain with its context. Its target is unknown. Sequenced by immunoSEQ multiplex PCR; TCRdb stores in-frame clones only, minus some. Of around 120,000 clones detected, approximately 93% appear once; the ten largest clones hold 2.9%. CDR1 is SNHLY and CDR2 is FYNNEI in the germline V gene. The V end lost 5 bases, the J end lost 2 bases, and 11 bases lay between the germline ends. CDR3 size: 14 residues. The sample is drawn from a study of T cell responses to AZD1222 COVID-19 vaccine. Study-wide background: Pooled in the analysis were second doses at about 4 or about 12 weeks.

Broader study findings: The donor cohort was predominantly white British with a female majority, and clonal diversity may have been underestimated. Repertoire samples came only from after the peak T cell response.

Sample: peripheral blood, taken on day 0 of AZD1222 vaccination. This rearrangement joins TRBV2 to TRBJ2-3; perhaps TRBD1 as D (5 bases). The sequence derives from an adult in good health. DNA of the CDR3: TGTGCCAGCAGTCCCGACAGAGACACAGATACGCAGTATTTT. Residues: CASSPDRDTDTQYF.